Described below is a single T cell receptor beta chain sequence and its context. This sample is part of a study of T-cell reconstitution after alpha-beta-depleted transplantation in children. A TCRbeta library incorporating unique molecular identifiers was prepared. TCRdb ran MiXCR on the PCR reads and lists one entry per CDR3 protein. Of around 600,000 distinct CDR3 sequences listed, roughly 24% are singletons. The specimen comprised PBMCs, mostly from graft donor cells, sampled 360 days after TCRalphabeta/CD19-depleted stem cell transplant. The TCR originated in a boy in the first two years of life who had a stem cell transplant for acute myeloid leukemia, so the T cells may come from the graft donor.

The CDR3 loop reads CASSFQGQNNEQFF. The CDR3, as DNA: TGTGCCAGCAGCTTTCAGGGACAGAACAATGAGCAGTTCTTC. The chain has TRBV28 and TRBJ2-1; 7 bases map to TRBD1. The trim removed 6 bases at V and 5 bases at J, leaving 7 bases unmatched. This CDR3 region has 14 residues. CDR1 and CDR2 from the germline V gene are MDHEN and SYDVKM.